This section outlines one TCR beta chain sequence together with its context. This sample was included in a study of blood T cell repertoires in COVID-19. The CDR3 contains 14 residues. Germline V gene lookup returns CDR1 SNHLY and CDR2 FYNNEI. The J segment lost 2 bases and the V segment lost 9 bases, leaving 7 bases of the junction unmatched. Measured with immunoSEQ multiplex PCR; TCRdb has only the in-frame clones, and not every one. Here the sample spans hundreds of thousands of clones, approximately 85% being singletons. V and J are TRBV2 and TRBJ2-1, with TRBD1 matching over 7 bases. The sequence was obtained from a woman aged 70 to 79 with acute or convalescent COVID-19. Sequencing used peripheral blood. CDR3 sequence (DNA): TGTGCCAGAAGGGGACAGTTGACCTACAATGAGCAGTTCTTC. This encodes CARRGQLTYNEQFF.